Listed below are T cell receptor beta chains from one sample, sequenced in a study of chemoradiotherapy in HPV16-positive cancers. The table came from immunoSEQ multiplex PCR; TCRdb's copy has only in-frame clones and leaves some out. The sample gives around 6,200 clones, more than 65% of which show up once; approximately 30% is in the top ten. This sample comprised tumor tissue, obtained from a patient who underwent chemoradiotherapy. These receptor sequences come from a human donor with HPV-associated anogenital cancer. Both conserved end residues are part of each CDR3. Fields, in order: clone size, J gene, V gene, CDR3 protein. A clone size is listed for some rows: how often the clone was seen (once, few, many), or a class if it is expanded.

>-|TRBJ2-7|TRBV28
CASLLAVGPPYEQYF
>-|TRBJ2-1|TRBV28
CASSFQVGAGTKDWNEQFF
>-|TRBJ2-5|TRBV6-5
CASSPQIQGGTQYF
>-|TRBJ1-4|TRBV2
CASSRDRDQATNEKLFF
>-|TRBJ2-7|TRBV27
CASSLWAGGEDEQYF
>few|TRBJ1-1|TRBV6-1
CATFRQGNTEAFF
>-|TRBJ2-1|TRBV18
CASSLGLAGNEQFF
>-|TRBJ2-7|TRBV6-5
CASSYSDRGLYEQYF
>once|TRBJ1-2|TRBV18
CASSPSQGNGYTF
>-|TRBJ2-6|TRBV28
CGSIDRAGANVLTF
>-|TRBJ2-1|TRBV4-2
CASSPGLAGAGEQFF
>-|TRBJ1-5|TRBV6-6
CASSYSTDQPQHF
>few|TRBJ2-1|TRBV29-1
CSVDGEGLDNEQFF
>-|TRBJ2-7|TRBV7-8
CASSQRQKRLVSYEQYF
>medium-sized|TRBJ2-1|TRBV6-5
CASRNDRAYNEQFF
>-|TRBJ2-2|TRBV30
CAWSAGRSGELFF
>-|TRBJ2-3|TRBV11-3
CASSGGSFSTDTQYF